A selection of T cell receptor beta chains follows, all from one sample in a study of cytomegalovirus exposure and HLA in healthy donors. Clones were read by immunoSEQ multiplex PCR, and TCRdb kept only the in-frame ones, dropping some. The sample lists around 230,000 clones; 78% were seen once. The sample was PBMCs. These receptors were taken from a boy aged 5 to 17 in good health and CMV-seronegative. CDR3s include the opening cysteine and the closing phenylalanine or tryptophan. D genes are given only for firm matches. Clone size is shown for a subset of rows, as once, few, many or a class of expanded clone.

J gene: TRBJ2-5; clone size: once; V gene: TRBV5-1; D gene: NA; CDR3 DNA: TGCGCCAGCCCTCGTGACTGGAGAGGATCAGAGACCCAGTACTTC; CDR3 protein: CASPRDWRGSETQYF
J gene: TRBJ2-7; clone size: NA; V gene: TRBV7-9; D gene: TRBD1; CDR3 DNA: TGTGCCAGCAGCTCACGGACAGGGACCGAGCAGTACTTC; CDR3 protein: CASSSRTGTEQYF
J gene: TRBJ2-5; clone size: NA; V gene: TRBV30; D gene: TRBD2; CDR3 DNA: TGTGCCTGGAGTGTACTAGGGACTAGCGGAGAGACCCAGTACTTC; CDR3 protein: CAWSVLGTSGETQYF
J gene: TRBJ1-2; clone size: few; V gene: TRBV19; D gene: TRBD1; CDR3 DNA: TGTGCCAGTAGTCCAAGGGACAGGGACTTCTATGTGAGCACCTTC; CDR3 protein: CASSPRDRDFYVSTF
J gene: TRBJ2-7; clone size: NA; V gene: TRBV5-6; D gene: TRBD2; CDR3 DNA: TGTGCCAGCAGCGGTACCGGGACTAGCGTTACCTACGAGCAGTACTTC; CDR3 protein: CASSGTGTSVTYEQYF
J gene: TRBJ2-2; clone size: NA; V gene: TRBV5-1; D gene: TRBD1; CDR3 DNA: TGCGCCAGCAGCATAGGACAGGGGGACACCGGGGAGCTGTTTTTT; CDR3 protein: CASSIGQGDTGELFF
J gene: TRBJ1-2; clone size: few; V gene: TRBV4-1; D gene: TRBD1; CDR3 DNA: TGCGCCAGCAGCCAAGTCACCCTCGGACAGGAGGGAGATAACTATGGCTACACCTTC; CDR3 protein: CASSQVTLGQEGDNYGYTF
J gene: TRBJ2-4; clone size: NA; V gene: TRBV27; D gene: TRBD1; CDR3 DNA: TGTGCCAGCAGTCCCGGACAGGGAGTCAAAAACATTCAGTACTTC; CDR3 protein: CASSPGQGVKNIQYF
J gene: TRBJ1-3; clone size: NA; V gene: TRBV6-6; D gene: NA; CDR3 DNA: TGTGCCAGCAGTTACGAGGGCTACTCTGGAAACACCATATATTTT; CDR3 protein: CASSYEGYSGNTIYF
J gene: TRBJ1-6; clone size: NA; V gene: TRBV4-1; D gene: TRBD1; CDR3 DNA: TGCGCCAGCAGCCCAGGACAGGATTATTCACCCCTCCACTTT; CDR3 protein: CASSPGQDYSPLHF
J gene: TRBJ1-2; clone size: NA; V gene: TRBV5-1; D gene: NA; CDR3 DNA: TGCGCCAGCAGCAACTCTCCCGGGGAGGCCTATGGCTACACCTTC; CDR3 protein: CASSNSPGEAYGYTF
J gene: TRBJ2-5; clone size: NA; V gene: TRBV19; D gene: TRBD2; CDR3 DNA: TGTGCCAGTAGCGGACTAGCGGGGGCAGAGACCCAGTACTTC; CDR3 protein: CASSGLAGAETQYF
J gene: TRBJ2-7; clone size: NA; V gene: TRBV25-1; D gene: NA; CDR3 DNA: TGTGCCAGCAGTGGGAGGGGGCCGCGGGAGCAGTACTTC; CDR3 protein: CASSGRGPREQYF
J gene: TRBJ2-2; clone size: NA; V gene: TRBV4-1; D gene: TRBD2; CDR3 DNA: TGCGCCAGCAGCCTCCTTAGCCGCGGGAGGGCCGGTAAGAACACCGGGGAGCTGTTTTTT; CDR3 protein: CASSLLSRGRAGKNTGELFF
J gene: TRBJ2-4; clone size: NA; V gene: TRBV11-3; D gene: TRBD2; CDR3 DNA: TGTGCCAGCAGCTTAATAGCGGGAGTCTATGGCTCTGGCAAAAACATTCAGTACTTC; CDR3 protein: CASSLIAGVYGSGKNIQYF